The rows below give T cell receptor beta chains drawn from one sample of a study of human T cells and chemical hapten exposure. Via MiXCR, TCRdb re-called the RACE reads, giving one row per CDR3 protein. The data hold around 340,000 distinct CDR3 sequences, with about 7% observed a single time. The sequencing used whole blood, collected in connection with sensitization to the hapten diphenylcyclopropenone (DPC). These receptor sequences come from a woman in her late teens or twenties with alopecia areata. Some clones in this sample may be carry-over from other donors' samples. Both conserved end residues are part of each CDR3. A D gene is named only where the DNA matches it firmly. Clone size is given for some rows only: seen once, a few or many times, or a class if the clone is expanded.

J: TRBJ1-1; size: many; V: TRBV29-1; D: NA; CDR3: CSVELGLYTEAFF; DNA: TGCAGCGTTGAATTGGGGTTGTACACTGAAGCTTTCTTT
J: TRBJ2-3; size: many; V: TRBV6-2/TRBV6-3; D: NA; CDR3: CASTLVSTDTQYF; DNA: TGTGCCAGCACCCTAGTGAGCACAGATACGCAGTATTTT
J: TRBJ1-1; size: NA; V: TRBV20-1; D: NA; CDR3: CSASSGHTEAFF; DNA: TGCAGTGCTAGCTCGGGACACACTGAAGCTTTCTTT
J: TRBJ1-4; size: few; V: TRBV7-9; D: NA; CDR3: CASSSWDEKLFF; DNA: TGTGCCAGCAGTTCGTGGGATGAAAAACTGTTTTTT
J: TRBJ1-1; size: few; V: TRBV7-6; D: TRBD1; CDR3: CASSLTGGENTEAFF; DNA: TGTGCCAGCAGCTTGACAGGGGGCGAGAACACTGAAGCTTTCTTT
J: TRBJ1-1; size: NA; V: TRBV20-1; D: NA; CDR3: CSALGHSNTEAFF; DNA: TGCAGTGCACTGGGACACTCGAACACTGAAGCTTTCTTT
J: TRBJ2-7; size: few; V: TRBV10-3; D: NA; CDR3: CAISESGGTYEQYF; DNA: TGTGCCATCAGTGAGTCGGGGGGAACCTACGAGCAGTACTTC
J: TRBJ1-2; size: NA; V: TRBV4-2; D: NA; CDR3: CASSQDPKGGYGYTF; DNA: TGTGCCAGCAGCCAAGATCCGAAAGGGGGCTATGGCTACACCTTC
J: TRBJ1-3; size: few; V: TRBV4-3; D: TRBD1; CDR3: CASSLIQGAPGNTIYF; DNA: TGCGCCAGCAGTCTTATTCAGGGGGCGCCGGGAAACACCATATATTTT
J: TRBJ2-2; size: many; V: TRBV11-2; D: TRBD1; CDR3: CASSHIRGTGELFF; DNA: TGTGCCAGCAGCCACATCAGGGGGACCGGGGAGCTGTTTTTT
J: TRBJ1-5; size: few; V: TRBV6-2/TRBV6-3; D: NA; CDR3: CASSLRGGRDLLSNQPQHF; DNA: TGTGCCAGCAGCCTTAGAGGGGGGCGAGATCTACTTAGCAATCAGCCCCAGCATTTT
J: TRBJ2-3; size: many; V: TRBV12-3/TRBV12-4; D: NA; CDR3: CASSLEEFPDTQYF; DNA: TGTGCCAGCAGTTTAGAGGAGTTCCCAGATACGCAGTATTTT
J: TRBJ1-2; size: NA; V: TRBV7-9; D: NA; CDR3: CASSLSLTTGTSYTF; DNA: TGTGCCAGCAGCTTATCGCTCACAACAGGGACGAGCTACACCTTC
J: TRBJ2-3; size: many; V: TRBV29-1; D: NA; CDR3: CSVRPWGTDTQYF; DNA: TGCAGCGTTCGACCTTGGGGCACAGATACGCAGTATTTT
J: TRBJ2-7; size: NA; V: TRBV7-9; D: TRBD1; CDR3: CASSLGRDRGPYEQYF; DNA: TGTGCCAGCAGCTTAGGTCGGGACAGGGGGCCCTACGAGCAGTACTTC
J: TRBJ2-5; size: many; V: TRBV7-7; D: TRBD2; CDR3: CASSLGTSLYF; DNA: TGTGCTAGCAGCTTAGGGACTAGCCTGTACTTC
J: TRBJ2-5; size: many; V: TRBV23-1; D: NA; CDR3: CASSQSRGSSLTETQYF; DNA: TGCGCCAGCAGTCAATCAAGGGGAAGTTCGCTTACGGAGACCCAGTACTTC
J: TRBJ1-6; size: few; V: TRBV20-1; D: NA; CDR3: CSGLRGSGNSPLHF; DNA: TGCAGTGGGCTCAGGGGATCCGGAAATTCACCCCTCCACTTT
J: TRBJ2-7; size: many; V: TRBV28; D: NA; CDR3: CASSLWGPSYEQYF; DNA: TGTGCCAGCAGTTTGTGGGGGCCCTCCTACGAGCAGTACTTC
J: TRBJ1-5; size: many; V: TRBV6-1; D: NA; CDR3: CASSPLDNQPQHF; DNA: TGTGCCAGCAGCCCCTTAGATAATCAGCCCCAGCATTTT
J: TRBJ1-2; size: few; V: TRBV5-1; D: NA; CDR3: CASSPGKSYGYTF; DNA: TGCGCCAGCAGCCCTGGAAAAAGCTATGGCTACACCTTC
J: TRBJ2-1; size: NA; V: TRBV24-1; D: NA; CDR3: CATRTPGGEQFF; DNA: TGTGCCACCAGAACGCCAGGTGGGGAGCAGTTCTTC
J: TRBJ2-1; size: NA; V: TRBV11-3; D: TRBD2; CDR3: CASSPEGSGGYNEQFF; DNA: TGTGCCAGCAGCCCCGAGGGAAGCGGGGGCTACAATGAGCAGTTCTTC
J: TRBJ1-1; size: many; V: TRBV7-2; D: NA; CDR3: CASSFSVNTEAFF; DNA: TGTGCCAGCAGCTTCTCAGTGAACACTGAAGCTTTCTTT
J: TRBJ1-4; size: few; V: TRBV4-1; D: NA; CDR3: CASSQDGRPNEKLFF; DNA: TGCGCCAGCAGCCAAGACGGGAGGCCGAATGAAAAACTGTTTTTT
J: TRBJ2-1; size: NA; V: TRBV6-2/TRBV6-3; D: TRBD1; CDR3: CASSYGGTGGNEQFF; DNA: TGTGCCAGCAGTTACGGTGGGACAGGGGGGAATGAGCAGTTCTTC
J: TRBJ1-2; size: NA; V: TRBV5-1; D: NA; CDR3: CASSLNRIGYGYTF; DNA: TGCGCCAGCAGCTTGAACAGGATCGGATATGGCTACACCTTC
J: TRBJ2-1; size: few; V: TRBV28; D: NA; CDR3: CASSLGGGHREQFF; DNA: TGTGCCAGCAGTTTGGGGGGCGGCCACCGCGAGCAGTTCTTC
J: TRBJ1-2; size: NA; V: TRBV6-2/TRBV6-3; D: TRBD1; CDR3: CASSYSSGQGSYGYTF; DNA: TGTGCCAGCAGTTACTCGTCCGGACAGGGTAGCTATGGCTACACCTTC
J: TRBJ1-5; size: few; V: TRBV19; D: TRBD1; CDR3: CATGPLRTGRNQPQHF; DNA: TGTGCCACGGGGCCCCTTCGGACAGGGAGAAATCAGCCCCAGCATTTT
J: TRBJ2-3; size: many; V: TRBV20-1; D: TRBD2; CDR3: CSASGVAGVEDTQYF; DNA: TGCAGTGCTAGTGGTGTAGCGGGGGTGGAAGATACGCAGTATTTT
J: TRBJ1-6; size: few; V: TRBV6-5; D: TRBD1; CDR3: CASSRGARGNSPLHF; DNA: TGTGCCAGCAGCAGGGGGGCCAGGGGGAATTCACCCCTCCACTTT
J: TRBJ2-7; size: few; V: TRBV28; D: TRBD1; CDR3: CASSRQTGPYEQYF; DNA: TGTGCCAGCAGCCGGCAGACAGGGCCCTACGAGCAGTACTTC
J: TRBJ1-4; size: NA; V: TRBV7-2; D: NA; CDR3: CASSLGGQSNEKLFF; DNA: TGTGCCAGCAGCTTAGGGGGTCAGAGTAATGAAAAACTGTTTTTT
J: TRBJ1-5; size: many; V: TRBV28; D: NA; CDR3: CASSPNREGQPQHF; DNA: TGTGCCAGCAGTCCCAACAGGGAAGGTCAGCCCCAGCATTTT
J: TRBJ2-7; size: many; V: TRBV20-1; D: NA; CDR3: CSARGIQGGIPYEQYF; DNA: TGCAGTGCTAGAGGGATTCAGGGGGGCATTCCCTACGAGCAGTACTTC
J: TRBJ2-3; size: few; V: TRBV7-9; D: NA; CDR3: CASSLVPGRTDTQYF; DNA: TGTGCCAGCAGCTTAGTGCCCGGTAGGACAGATACGCAGTATTTT
J: TRBJ2-7; size: many; V: TRBV4-3; D: TRBD2; CDR3: CASSQVQAGGREQYF; DNA: TGCGCCAGCAGCCAAGTTCAAGCGGGGGGGCGCGAGCAGTACTTC
J: TRBJ2-1; size: few; V: TRBV7-2; D: TRBD1; CDR3: CASSSMDRGNEQFF; DNA: TGTGCCAGCAGCTCCATGGACAGGGGGAACGAGCAGTTCTTC
J: TRBJ2-3; size: NA; V: TRBV2; D: TRBD2; CDR3: CASSEVRKTSGGTDTQYF; DNA: TGTGCCAGCAGTGAAGTGCGCAAGACTAGCGGGGGCACAGATACGCAGTATTTT
J: TRBJ1-2; size: many; V: TRBV5-6; D: NA; CDR3: CASSLETDYGYTF; DNA: TGTGCCAGCAGCTTGGAAACAGACTATGGCTACACCTTC
J: TRBJ2-3; size: NA; V: TRBV29-1; D: NA; CDR3: CSVEVGLGFTDTQYF; DNA: TGCAGCGTTGAAGTAGGTCTGGGATTCACAGATACGCAGTATTTT
J: TRBJ1-2; size: NA; V: TRBV15; D: NA; CDR3: CAISSRKGPYGYTF; DNA: TGTGCCATCAGCTCACGTAAGGGTCCCTATGGCTACACCTTC
J: TRBJ2-3; size: many; V: TRBV27; D: NA; CDR3: CASSGQRRVKQYF; DNA: TGTGCCAGCAGTGGTCAGCGCAGGGTAAAGCAGTATTTT
J: TRBJ1-1; size: few; V: TRBV2; D: TRBD1; CDR3: CASSPRLQTGDTEAFF; DNA: TGTGCCAGCAGTCCCCGGCTGCAAACAGGGGATACTGAAGCTTTCTTT
J: TRBJ2-5; size: many; V: TRBV6-6; D: NA; CDR3: CASSYRTRAQETQYF; DNA: TGTGCCAGCAGTTACAGGACCAGGGCCCAAGAGACCCAGTACTTC
J: TRBJ2-4; size: many; V: TRBV11-2; D: NA; CDR3: CANSDLAKNIQYF; DNA: TGTGCCAACTCAGATTTAGCCAAAAACATTCAGTACTTC
J: TRBJ1-1; size: NA; V: TRBV20-1; D: TRBD1; CDR3: CSARPATGGGTEAFF; DNA: TGCAGTGCTAGGCCCGCGACAGGGGGGGGCACTGAAGCTTTCTTT
J: TRBJ1-6; size: NA; V: TRBV6-6; D: NA; CDR3: CASSYSPGPFNSPLHF; DNA: TGTGCCAGCAGTTACTCGCCCGGGCCCTTCAATTCACCCCTCCACTTT
J: TRBJ2-1; size: NA; V: TRBV20-1; D: NA; CDR3: CSPTASNSYNEQFF; DNA: TGCAGTCCAACGGCATCAAACTCCTACAATGAGCAGTTCTTC
J: TRBJ2-7; size: few; V: TRBV20-1; D: NA; CDR3: CSACRVGTGYEQYF; DNA: TGCAGTGCCTGTCGCGTGGGGACTGGGTACGAGCAGTACTTC